These 15 T cell receptor beta chains came from one sample sequenced in a study of response to subunit inactivated influenza vaccine. TCRdb reanalysed the RT-PCR reads using MiXCR and keeps one entry per CDR3 protein. This repertoire shows roughly 700,000 distinct CDR3 sequences, approximately 15% found once; its top ten account for 5.5% to 7%. The sequenced sample was PBMCs from blood, obtained 14 to 15 days before vaccination. The receptors derive from a man aged 50 or older who received an inactivated influenza vaccine.

This clonotype was observed a few times. For the CDR3, the DNA is TGTGCCAGCAGTTTAGGGACAGGGGCTGGAAACACCATATATTTT. This codes for CASSLGTGAGNTIYF. This rearrangement joins TRBV12-3 or TRBV12-4 to TRBJ1-3; TRBD1 matches at 9 bases. J gave up 2 bases and V 1 base, and 0 bases lay outside the gene matches. This CDR3 has 15 residues.

The V call is TRBV20-1, the J call TRBJ2-7; 13 bases are a match to TRBD2. This CDR3 is built from 18 residues. J gave up 5 bases and V 6 bases, and 19 bases lay outside the gene matches. CDR1 and CDR2 (germline): DFQATT, SNEGSKA (reference sequence). The CDR3: CSARSGTSGIKGIHEQYF. CDR3 sequence (DNA): TGCAGTGCCAGGTCCGGGACTAGCGGGATCAAGGGCATCCACGAGCAGTACTTC.

This sequence joins TRBV19 and TRBJ2-2; 11 nucleotides line up with TRBD1. V lost 3 bases, J lost 5 bases, and 5 bases stayed unmatched. The CDR3 length is 16 residues. Germline V gives CDR1 LNHDA, CDR2 SQIVND (reference sequence). CDR3 loop: CASSIRGTGGTGELFF. Written as DNA, the CDR3 is TGTGCCAGTAGTATCCGGGGGACAGGGGGTACCGGGGAGCTGTTTTTT.

This clonotype was seen only a few times. The V and J genes are TRBV4-1 and TRBJ2-5; a possible D gene is TRBD1 (7 bases). Germline CDR1 MGHRA, CDR2 YSYEKL. The CDR3 loop spans 17 amino acids. Trimming left V 4 bases short and J 2 bases short, with 20 bases between. This CDR3 reads CASSPTGVGDFQETQYF. The CDR3 bases are TGCGCCAGCAGCCCTACAGGGGTCGGGGACTTTCAAGAGACCCAGTACTTC.

This clonotype was counted a few times. This chain links TRBV28 with TRBJ2-3; 13 bases are a match to TRBD2. The length of the CDR3 is 19 residues. Germline trimming cut 1 base from V and 7 bases from J; bases unmatched to any gene: 14. The germline CDR1 and CDR2 sequences are MDHEN and SYDVKM. The CDR3 spells CASSLLLSGTSGRGYTQYF. In nucleotides, the CDR3 is TGTGCCAGCAGTTTATTACTGTCTGGCACTAGCGGGAGGGGTTATACGCAGTATTTT.

This clonotype was observed at least ten times. The V and J genes are TRBV6-1 and TRBJ1-1; D not resolved. V lost 2 bases and J 1 base, leaving 11 bases between the germline ends. Looked up from germline, CDR1 is MNHNS and CDR2 is SASEGT. CDR3 length: 15 amino acids. CDR3 coding DNA: TGTGCCAGCAGTGAAAGGGAGAACTCGAACACTGAAGCTTTCTTT. It specifies CASSERENSNTEAFF.

This chain links TRBV12-3 or TRBV12-4 with TRBJ2-2, with a tentative D call TRBD2 (6 bases). CDR3 length: 13 residues. V gave up 6 bases and J gave up 7 bases, with 12 bases separating them. The CDR3 reads CASSPGTFGELFF. The CDR3 DNA reads as TGTGCCAGCAGCCCCGGGACTTTCGGGGAGCTGTTTTTT.

This clonotype was detected a few times. The chain's CDR3 is CASSREDGTGELFF. CDR3 DNA sequence: TGTGCCAGCAGCAGAGAGGACGGGACCGGGGAGCTGTTTTTT. The chain has TRBV7-9 and TRBJ2-2, with no clear D. This CDR3 contains 14 residues. In germline, CDR1 is SEHNR, CDR2 FQNEAQ (reference sequence). The germline V and J ends were trimmed by 5 bases and 5 bases, with 12 bases remaining between them. The variable domain in full, completed from reference TRBV7-9 and TRBJ2-2, reads DTGVSQNPRHKITKRGQNVTFRCDPISEHNRLYWYRQTLGQGPEFLTYFQNEAQLEKSRLLSDRFSAERPKGSFSTLEIQRTEQGDSAMYLCASSREDGTGELFFGEGSRLTVL.

CDR3 nucleotides: TGTGCCAGCAGCGTAGAAGAGGGGACAGGGGTTGCCGGGGAGCTGTTTTTT. It yields the protein CASSVEEGTGVAGELFF. This rearrangement joins TRBV9 to TRBJ2-2, with 10 bases identical to TRBD1. This CDR3 is 17 amino acids long. From germline, CDR1 is SGDLS and CDR2 YYNGEE. V dropped 0 bases and J dropped 6; count of bases not matched to a gene: 8.

The table lists this clonotype with many counts. This rearrangement joins TRBV10-3 to TRBJ2-2; D call uncertain. The CDR3 runs 14 residues. V lost 0 bases, J lost 6 bases, and 8 bases lay in between. Germline lookup yields CDR1 ENHRY and CDR2 SYGVKD. As DNA, the CDR3 is TGTGCCATCAGTGAGTCCCTTAACCCCGGGGAGCTGTTTTTT. Its protein is CAISESLNPGELFF.

The sample holds a few counts of this clonotype. The chain joins TRBV2 to TRBJ2-1; 14 bases line up with TRBD2. Trimming at V came to 5 bases and at J to 9 bases, leaving 6 bases not matched to a gene. The CDR3 extends over 15 amino acids. Germline CDR1 and CDR2: SNHLY and FYNNEI. The CDR3 is CASSRLAGGLGEQFF. In DNA, the CDR3 is TGTGCCAGCAGTCGACTAGCGGGAGGGCTGGGTGAGCAGTTCTTC. The full variable domain, with the rest looked up from reference TRBV2 and TRBJ2-1, is EPEVTQTPSHQVTQMGQEVILRCVPISNHLYFYWYRQILGQKVEFLVSFYNNEISEKSEIFDDQFSVERPDGSNFTLKIRSTKLEDSAMYFCASSRLAGGLGEQFFGPGTRLTVL.

This chain links TRBV20-1 with TRBJ2-6; D is ambiguous. V gave up 2 bases and J gave up 2 bases, with 1 base separating them. The CDR3 length is 12 residues. CDR1 DFQATT and CDR2 SNEGSKA come from the germline V gene (reference sequence). CDR3 sequence reads: CSARTGANVLTF. The CDR3 coding sequence is TGCAGTGCTAGAACTGGGGCCAACGTCCTGACTTTC.

The gene calls are TRBV24-1 and TRBJ2-3, with D unclear. The CDR3 consists of 13 residues. V lost 8 bases and J 1 base, leaving 9 bases between the germline ends. Per germline, CDR1 KGHDR and CDR2 SFDVKD. CDR3 protein: CATTSAGTDTQYF. The CDR3 region has the DNA TGTGCCACCACCTCCGCTGGCACAGATACGCAGTATTTT.

The CDR3 sequence: CASRPGQMLGEQFF. Here the CDR3 DNA reads TGTGCCAGCAGGCCGGGACAGATGCTCGGTGAGCAGTTCTTC. The chain recombines TRBV5-6 with TRBJ2-1; TRBD1 agrees at 7 bases. The germline CDR1 and CDR2 sequences are SGHDT and YYEEEE. Unmatched junction bases numbered 11, after V lost 5 bases and J lost 9 bases. The CDR3 sequence is 14 residues long. The whole variable domain, remainder taken from reference TRBV5-6 and TRBJ2-1, is DAGVTQSPTHLIKTRGQQVTLRCSPKSGHDTVSWYQQALGQGPQFIFQYYEEEERQRGNFPDRFSGHQFPNYSSELNVNALLLGDSALYLCASRPGQMLGEQFFGPGTRLTVL.

This clonotype showed up many times. The chain carries TRBV30 and TRBJ2-1; D is possibly TRBD2 (7 bases). The V end was cut by 4 bases, the J end by 2 bases, with 12 bases between. The CDR3 consists of 14 residues. CDR1 is GTSNPN, CDR2 SVGIG, per germline (reference sequence). The CDR3 region has the DNA TGTGCCTGGACTTGGGGGGGCCCCTACAATGAGCAGTTCTTC. This translates into CAWTWGGPYNEQFF.